These 2 T cell receptor beta chains originate from one sample sequenced in a study of T-cell reconstitution after alpha-beta-depleted transplantation in children. The authors prepared the TCRbeta library with unique molecular identifiers. One entry per CDR3 protein results from TCRdb running MiXCR on the PCR reads. The data show just under 550,000 distinct CDR3 sequences, around 20% seen once. Sample: PBMCs from the stem cell graft donor, taken from the stem cell graft. Every receptor here comes from a human donor who donated a stem cell graft to a child with acute lymphoblastic leukemia.

The chain recombines TRBV7-3 with TRBJ2-1; D is perhaps TRBD2 (6 bases). CDR3 length: 14 residues. The V and J ends lost 2 bases and 4 bases respectively, with 9 bases between them. Germline values: CDR1 SGHTA, CDR2 FQGTGA. The CDR3 coding sequence is TGTGCCAGCAGCTTAGCGGGGAAGTACAATGAGCAGTTCTTC. Its protein is CASSLAGKYNEQFF. The full variable domain, rest sourced from reference TRBV7-3 and TRBJ2-1, is GAGVSQTPSNKVTEKGKYVELRCDPISGHTALYWYRQSLGQGPEFLIYFQGTGAADDSGLPNDRFFAVRPEGSVSTLKIQRTERGDSAVYLCASSLAGKYNEQFFGPGTRLTVL.

The chain combines TRBV20-1 with TRBJ2-1, with unresolved D. The CDR3 contains 14 residues. Germline CDR1 is DFQATT and CDR2 is SNEGSKA (reference sequence). Trimming cost V 1 base and J 8 bases, with 15 bases left between them. The CDR3 loop reads CSARVVQRGDEQFF. The CDR3 DNA sequence: TGCAGTGCTAGAGTGGTCCAGCGAGGTGATGAGCAGTTCTTC.